This entry is about one TCR beta chain. Antigen unknown. These data originate in a study of OX40 agonist ivuxolimab in advanced cancers. On the study more broadly: Ivuxolimab is a fully human IgG2 antibody that activates OX40 (CD134). The dose-escalation cohort had hepatocellular carcinoma, melanoma, renal cell or head and neck cancer. General study findings and limits: Clonal expansion was seen in CD4+ and CD8+ blood T cells by week 6 at 0.1 to 3.0 mg/kg. Average numbers of expanded clones were greater in CD8+ T cells than in CD4+.

Using immunoSEQ multiplex PCR, the repertoire was profiled, and TCRdb retains in-frame clones only, with some absent. The table includes some 140,000 clones, 90% detected once. The specimen was CD4+ or CD8+ T cells sorted from blood, collected in a trial of the OX40 agonist ivuxolimab. This receptor was identified in an adult with an advanced solid tumor such as melanoma, head and neck, liver or kidney cancer.

CDR3 nucleotides: TGTGCCAGCAGCTTAGTAGGCGGGGGTCTGGCAGCTGCCTACGAGCAGTACTTC. Translation: CASSLVGGGLAAAYEQYF. The chain couples TRBV7-2 to TRBJ2-7; TRBD2 matches at 7 bases. Per the germline V gene, CDR1 is SGHTA and CDR2 is FQGNSA. Trimming removed 1 base from V and 2 bases from J; junction bases left unmatched: 14. The CDR3 runs to 18 residues.